This entry lists 15 T cell receptor beta chains sequenced from one sample in a study of molecular identifiers for immune sequencing clone quantification. TCRdb re-analysed the PCR reads in MiXCR, keeping a single row per CDR3 protein. The data show 35,000 or so distinct CDR3 sequences, 19% seen once. What was sequenced was naive CD8+ T cells from blood, with Jurkat cell RNA spiked in. Subset specified: FACS-sorted CD8+CD4-CCR7+CD45RA+ naive T cells. These receptors were obtained from a human donor in good health. Some libraries in this study had Jurkat cell RNA spiked in.

This chain joins TRBV19 and TRBJ2-7; a weak D match, TRBD1 (5 bases). The germline V gene has CDR1 LNHDA and CDR2 SQIVND (reference sequence). This CDR3 spans 15 amino acids. V was pared by 1 base and J by 3 bases, with 13 bases between. CDR3 protein: CASSIGLGLGYEQYF. DNA of the CDR3: TGTGCCAGTAGTATAGGATTGGGGCTGGGCTACGAGCAGTACTTC.

With respect to this clonotype: Given a much more abundant clone one base away, this may be a read error. This chain joins TRBV4-1 and TRBJ1-1; D remains ambiguous. Between the trimmed V and J ends, which lost 4 bases and 6 bases, there was a span of 18 bases. The CDR3 is 15 residues long. CDR1 and CDR2 from the germline V gene are MGHRA and YSYEKL. The CDR3 is CASSLDGKMGPEAFF. The CDR3 DNA reads TGCGCCAGCAGCCTAGATGGCAAAATGGGCCCTGAAGCTTTCTTT.

There are many counts of this clonotype. The chain combines TRBV5-5 with TRBJ2-5; D assignment may be TRBD1 or TRBD2 (7 bases each). Germline assignment: CDR1 SGHKS and CDR2 YYEKEE (reference sequence). V lost 4 bases and J lost 4, with 20 bases in between. This CDR3 spans 16 amino acids. The CDR3 nucleotides are TGTGCCAGCAGCCCTTGGAGGGACAGCGGGGTAGAGACCCAGTACTTC. It encodes CASSPWRDSGVETQYF.

This clonotype was detected ten times or more. In DNA form, the CDR3 reads TGCGCCAGCAGCCAAGCACAGGGGGAGGAGACCCAGTACTTC. Protein sequence: CASSQAQGEETQYF. The chain links TRBV4-3 to TRBJ2-5; 8 nucleotides agree with TRBD1. There are 14 residues in the CDR3. Germline-derived CDR1 and CDR2 are LGHNA and YSLEER. Trimming at V came to 1 base and at J to 5 bases, leaving 3 bases not matched to a gene.

This clonotype was counted many times. This chain joins TRBV4-2 and TRBJ2-3; D call uncertain. This CDR3 is 14 amino acids long. Germline-derived CDR1 and CDR2 are LGHNA and YNFKEQ. Trimming pared 2 bases from V and 6 bases from J, leaving 12 bases between. CDR3 amino acids: CASSQSGFDDTQYF. For the CDR3, the DNA is TGTGCCAGCAGCCAATCTGGCTTCGATGATACGCAGTATTTT.

This clonotype was seen at least ten times. This chain uses TRBV27 with TRBJ2-2; possible D gene TRBD1, 6 bases. CDR3 length equals 12 residues. Germline CDR1 is MNHEY and CDR2 is SMNVEV (reference sequence). V was shortened by 5 bases and J by 6 bases, with 7 bases between the two germline ends. The CDR3 DNA reads TGTGCCAGCAGTAGGACAGCCGGGGAGCTGTTTTTT. It is translated as CASSRTAGELFF.

The sample holds a few counts of this clonotype. V is TRBV2 and J is TRBJ2-1, with D uncertain. This CDR3 has 11 residues. Trimming stripped 8 bases from V and 6 bases from J, with 8 bases between. Germline values: CDR1 SNHLY, CDR2 FYNNEI. The CDR3 DNA reads TGTGCCAGCCCATACGGCAATGAGCAGTTCTTC. It codes for CASPYGNEQFF.

This clonotype has ten or more counts. The chain carries TRBV15 and TRBJ1-5; D is possibly TRBD1 (6 bases). The V end was cut by 3 bases, the J end by 6 bases, with 12 bases between. This CDR3 comprises 14 residues. Germline values: CDR1 LNHNV, CDR2 YYDKDF (reference sequence). CDR3 in amino acids: CATSRYRAGQPQHF. In nucleotides, the CDR3 is TGTGCCACCAGCAGGTACAGGGCGGGTCAGCCCCAGCATTTT. Full variable domain (outside the CDR3, taken from reference TRBV15 and TRBJ1-5): DAMVIQNPRYQVTQFGKPVTLSCSQTLNHNVMYWYQQKSSQAPKLLFHYYDKDFNNEADTPDNFQSRRPNTSFCFLDIRSPGLGDTAMYLCATSRYRAGQPQHFGDGTRLSIL.

In regard to this clonotype: One base away lies a much larger clone, so this may be a sequencing read error. The chain combines TRBV29-1 with TRBJ1-1; D remains unclear. The CDR3 has 11 residues. CDR1 and CDR2 (germline): SQVTM, ANQGSEA. The CDR3 here is CGVEITMGAFF. The CDR3 nucleotides are TGCGGCGTTGAAATCACCATGGGCGCTTTCTTT.

This clonotype appeared once. A much bigger clone sits one base away, suggesting this may be a read error. This chain's CDR3 is CANSPRTPSSYEQYF. The CDR3 DNA is TGTGCCAACAGTCCCCGGACACCGAGCTCCTACGAGCAGTACTTC. V and J are TRBV27 and TRBJ2-7, with D perhaps matching TRBD1 (5 bases). This CDR3 is built from 15 residues. The germline V gene encodes CDR1 MNHEY and CDR2 SMNVEV (reference sequence).

This clonotype was seen at least ten times. V usage is TRBV9 and J usage is TRBJ1-6; tentatively, D is TRBD1 (5 bases). Trimming left V 3 bases short and J 9 bases short, with 13 bases between. CDR1 is SGDLS and CDR2 is YYNGEE in the germline V gene. The CDR3 extends over 14 amino acids. CDR3 DNA: TGTGCCAGCAGCGGCTCACGGGGCAGTTCACCCCTCCACTTT. Its translation is CASSGSRGSSPLHF.

In the case of this clonotype: It may be a read error: a sequence one base away is much more abundant. The rearrangement uses TRBV4-1 and TRBJ2-3, with D perhaps matching TRBD2 (5 bases). The germline V gene encodes CDR1 MGHRA and CDR2 YSYEKL. The CDR3 is made up of 17 amino acids. V lost 0 bases and J 5 bases, leaving 18 bases between the germline ends. DNA for the CDR3: TGCGCCAGCAGCCAAGATCGAACTAACGGGGTTGGAGATACGCAGTATTTT. Translation: CASSQDRTNGVGDTQYF.

This clonotype occurred many times. The V and J genes are TRBV7-6 and TRBJ2-1; TRBD1 or TRBD2 may be the D gene (6 bases each). V was cut by 1 base and J by 8 bases, with 15 bases left in between. The germline CDR1 and CDR2 sequences are SGHVS and FNYEAQ. The CDR3 is 15 amino acids. The DNA for the CDR3 is TGTGCCAGCAGCTTAGGGGGGCTAGCGTGGGATGAGCAGTTCTTC. It codes for CASSLGGLAWDEQFF.

This clonotype was observed a handful of times. The chain joins TRBV5-4 to TRBJ2-5; the match to TRBD2 covers 10 bases. Trimming at V came to 4 bases and at J to 5 bases, leaving 8 bases not matched to a gene. In germline, CDR1 is SGHNT, CDR2 YYREEE (reference sequence). CDR3 length: 15 amino acids. The CDR3 spells CASSPELAGLETQYF. The CDR3 DNA sequence: TGTGCCAGCAGCCCCGAACTAGCGGGGTTGGAGACCCAGTACTTC.

This chain joins TRBV21-1 and TRBJ1-2; the D call TRBD1 from the table was never checked on the DNA. TRBV21-1 is termed a pseudogene. The CDR3 spans 15 residues. CDR3 nucleotides: TGTGCCAGCAGCAATGGGTTCGGGACGGACTATGGCTACACCTTC. It encodes CASSNGFGTDYGYTF.